This T cell receptor (beta chain) was identified in a study of T cells in women clearing cervical HPV infection. The germline V gene has CDR1 LNHDA and CDR2 SQIVND (reference sequence). This CDR3 contains 16 residues. V lost 6 bases and J 0 bases, leaving 14 bases between the germline ends. Study-wide findings and caveats: A classifier using richness and V gene abundances reached an AUC of over 0.75.

Libraries were prepared by immunoSEQ multiplex PCR; TCRdb keeps only in-frame clonotypes and omits some of them. The sample has around 46,000 clones. Points on this clone: Its antigen is unknown. The DNA ends 3 residues before the CDR3 does, and the rest of the CDR3 is filled in from the germline J gene.

The rearrangement joins TRBV19 to TRBJ1-4; D possibly corresponds to TRBD1 (6 bases). Sample: blood buffy coat. This TCR came from a woman between 18 and 70 years old with a cervical HPV16 infection that either progressed to CIN3+ or cleared (not recorded which). The covered CDR3 bases are TGTGCCAGTAGAAGGCCGGGGACAACAACTAATGAAAAA. This gives the protein CASRRPGTTTNEK. In full, the CDR3 is CASRRPGTTTNEKLFF.